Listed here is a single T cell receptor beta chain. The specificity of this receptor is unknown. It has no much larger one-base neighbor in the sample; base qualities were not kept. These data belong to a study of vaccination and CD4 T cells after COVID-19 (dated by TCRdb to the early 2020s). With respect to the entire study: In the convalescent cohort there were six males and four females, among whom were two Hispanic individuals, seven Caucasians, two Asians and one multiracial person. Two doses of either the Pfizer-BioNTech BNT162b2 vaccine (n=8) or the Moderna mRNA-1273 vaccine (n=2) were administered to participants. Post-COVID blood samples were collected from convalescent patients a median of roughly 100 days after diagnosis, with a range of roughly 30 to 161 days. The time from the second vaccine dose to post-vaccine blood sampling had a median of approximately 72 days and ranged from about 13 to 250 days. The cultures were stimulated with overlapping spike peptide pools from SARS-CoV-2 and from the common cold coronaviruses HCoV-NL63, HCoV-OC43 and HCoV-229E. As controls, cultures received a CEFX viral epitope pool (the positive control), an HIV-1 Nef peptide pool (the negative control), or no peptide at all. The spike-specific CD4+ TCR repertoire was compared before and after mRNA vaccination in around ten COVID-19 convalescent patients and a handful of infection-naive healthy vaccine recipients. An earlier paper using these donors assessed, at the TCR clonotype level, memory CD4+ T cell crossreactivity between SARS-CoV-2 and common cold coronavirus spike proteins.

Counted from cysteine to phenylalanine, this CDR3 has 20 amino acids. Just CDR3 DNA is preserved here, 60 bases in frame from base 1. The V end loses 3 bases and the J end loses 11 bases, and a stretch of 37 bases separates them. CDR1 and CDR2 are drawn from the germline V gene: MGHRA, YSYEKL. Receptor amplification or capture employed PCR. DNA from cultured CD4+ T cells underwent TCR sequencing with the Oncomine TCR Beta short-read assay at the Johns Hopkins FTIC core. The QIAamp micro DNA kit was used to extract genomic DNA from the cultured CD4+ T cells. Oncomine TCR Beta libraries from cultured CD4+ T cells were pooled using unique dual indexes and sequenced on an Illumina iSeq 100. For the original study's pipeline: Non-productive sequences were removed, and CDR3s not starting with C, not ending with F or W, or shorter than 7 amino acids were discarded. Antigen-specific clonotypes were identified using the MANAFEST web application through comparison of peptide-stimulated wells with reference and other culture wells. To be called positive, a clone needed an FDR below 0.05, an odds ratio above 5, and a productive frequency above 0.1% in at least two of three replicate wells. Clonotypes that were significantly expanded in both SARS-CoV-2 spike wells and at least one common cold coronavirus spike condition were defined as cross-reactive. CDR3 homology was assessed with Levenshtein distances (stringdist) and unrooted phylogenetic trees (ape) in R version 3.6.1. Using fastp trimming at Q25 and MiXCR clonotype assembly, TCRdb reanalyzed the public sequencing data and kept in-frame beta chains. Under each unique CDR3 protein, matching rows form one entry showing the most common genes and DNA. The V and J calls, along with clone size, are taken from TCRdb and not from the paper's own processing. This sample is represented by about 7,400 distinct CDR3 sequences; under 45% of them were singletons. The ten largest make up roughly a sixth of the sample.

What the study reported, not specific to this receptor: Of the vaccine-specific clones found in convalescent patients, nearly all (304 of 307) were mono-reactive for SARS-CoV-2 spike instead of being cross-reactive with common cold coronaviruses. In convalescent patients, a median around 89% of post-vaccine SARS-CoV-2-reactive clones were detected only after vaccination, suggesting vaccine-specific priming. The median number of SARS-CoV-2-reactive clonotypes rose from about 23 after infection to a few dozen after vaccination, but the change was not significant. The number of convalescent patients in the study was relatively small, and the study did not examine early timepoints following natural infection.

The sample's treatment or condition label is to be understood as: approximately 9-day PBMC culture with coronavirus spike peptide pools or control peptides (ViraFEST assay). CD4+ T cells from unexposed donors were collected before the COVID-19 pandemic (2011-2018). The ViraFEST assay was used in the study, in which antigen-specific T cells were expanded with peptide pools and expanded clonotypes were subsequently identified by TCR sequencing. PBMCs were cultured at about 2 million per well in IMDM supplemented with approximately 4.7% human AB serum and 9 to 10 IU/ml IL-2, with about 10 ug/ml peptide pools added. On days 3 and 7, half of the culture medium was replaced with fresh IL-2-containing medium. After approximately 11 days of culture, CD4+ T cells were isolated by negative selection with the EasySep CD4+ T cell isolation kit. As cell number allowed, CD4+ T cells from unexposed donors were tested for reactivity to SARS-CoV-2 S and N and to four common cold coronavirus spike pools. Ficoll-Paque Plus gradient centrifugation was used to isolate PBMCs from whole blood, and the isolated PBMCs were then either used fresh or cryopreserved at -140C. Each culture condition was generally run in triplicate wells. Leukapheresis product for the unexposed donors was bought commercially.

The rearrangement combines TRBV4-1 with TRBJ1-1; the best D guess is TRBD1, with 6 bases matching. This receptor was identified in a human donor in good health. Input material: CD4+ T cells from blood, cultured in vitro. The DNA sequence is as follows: TGCGCCAGCAGCCATGATGCAGCCCGACTCACCCGGCAGAGGGGGTTGAGGGCTTTCTTT. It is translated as CASSHDAARLTRQRGLRAFF.